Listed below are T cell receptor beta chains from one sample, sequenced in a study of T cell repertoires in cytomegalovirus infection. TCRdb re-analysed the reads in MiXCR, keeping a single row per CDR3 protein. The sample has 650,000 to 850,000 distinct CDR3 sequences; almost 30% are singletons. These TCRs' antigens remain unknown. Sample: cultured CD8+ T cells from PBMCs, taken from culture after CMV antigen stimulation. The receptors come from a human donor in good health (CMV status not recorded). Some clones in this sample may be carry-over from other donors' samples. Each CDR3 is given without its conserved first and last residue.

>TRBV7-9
VSSPRDRGRFEQY
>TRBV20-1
SAFIQGTGELF
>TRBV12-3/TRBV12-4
ASSLAPHTDTQY
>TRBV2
ASRGKEGGILNGPYNEQF
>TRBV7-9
ASSLLAAGGRNEQF
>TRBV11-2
AERGGGRETQY
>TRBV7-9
ASSSTGVYGYT
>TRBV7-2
ASSWGQGAPFLGYEQY
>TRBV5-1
ASSLAGTGVPYEQY
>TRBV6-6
ASSYLDRGQETQY
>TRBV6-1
ASEQGYEQY
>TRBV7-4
ASSLAHEGRNGELF
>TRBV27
ASSFGGSNGYT
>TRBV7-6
ASSPPQFPYEQY
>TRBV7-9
ASSLPTSGGAIDTQY
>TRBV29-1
SVDSTEAF
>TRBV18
ASSPVGELESYT
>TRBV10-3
AISDEAAPYSNQPQH
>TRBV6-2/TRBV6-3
ASSYPGSTDTQY
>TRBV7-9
ASSLGGQGYT
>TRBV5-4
ASSLPQGNGAF
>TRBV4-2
ASSPQQRNTGELF
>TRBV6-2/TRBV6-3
ASSYSLAPNTEAF
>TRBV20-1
SAGPLNEQF
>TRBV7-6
ASSLTGSGELF
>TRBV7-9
ASSLLRGPQTQY
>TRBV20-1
SARPQGDNEQF
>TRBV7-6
ASRIGADEQF
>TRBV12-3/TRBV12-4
ASSFGALAGEQQETQY
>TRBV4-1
ASSQAEFSNTGELF
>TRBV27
ASSQYGTPNQPQH
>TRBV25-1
ASSESPASYEQY
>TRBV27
ASSSRPNTEAF
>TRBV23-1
ASSQSGGGLAKNIQY
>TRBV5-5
ASSVGTGDTEAF